This entry describes one TCR beta chain. The antigen is undetermined. This may be a read error: a much more frequent sequence differs by one nucleotide. From the RT-PCR reads, TCRdb called clonotypes with MiXCR, one entry per CDR3 protein. The table shows about 780,000 distinct CDR3 sequences, with approximately 17% occurring only once. The data originate from a study of response to subunit inactivated influenza vaccine. Study-wide points: Few new T cells, the authors suggested, are recruited by each seasonal influenza vaccination.

Per the germline V gene, CDR1 is DFQATT and CDR2 is SNEGSKA (reference sequence). J gave up 3 bases and V 4 bases, and 1 base lay outside the gene matches. CDR3 length: 14 residues. V is TRBV20-1 and J is TRBJ2-3; 13 bases fit TRBD2. The sample consisted of PBMCs from blood, taken 5 days after vaccination. The clonotype originates from a man aged 50-59 years who received an inactivated influenza vaccine. This CDR3 reads CSATTSGRTDTQYF. The CDR3 bases are TGCAGTGCTACGACTAGCGGGAGGACAGATACGCAGTATTTT.